This TCR beta chain derives from a study of sequential checkpoint blockade in melanoma. Study-wide background: Each arm's sequence ended with maintenance nivolumab. TCRbeta immunosequencing was performed on DNA from roughly 90 pretreatment melanoma tumor samples.

The ends lost 6 bases at V and 1 base at J; junction bases unmatched: 2. CDR1 is MDHEN and CDR2 is SYDVKM in the germline V gene. This CDR3 comprises 13 residues. General observations from the study: In arm A, pretreatment tumor clonality was associated with response.

Turning to this clone: Its antigen remains unidentified.

The table came from immunoSEQ multiplex PCR; TCRdb's copy has only in-frame clones and leaves some out. The sample holds approximately 8,800 clones, roughly 24% seen once. Sample treatment: randomized to nivolumab then ipilimumab (arm A) or the reverse (arm B). The chain combines TRBV28 with TRBJ1-1; 7 bases map to TRBD1. The receptor's source is a human donor with melanoma. Sequencing was performed on tumor tissue (inferred from file names), taken from a patient given nivolumab and ipilimumab in sequence. CDR3 sequence (DNA): TGTGCCAGCAGCACAGGGGCGAACACTGAAGCTTTCTTT. Residues: CASSTGANTEAFF.